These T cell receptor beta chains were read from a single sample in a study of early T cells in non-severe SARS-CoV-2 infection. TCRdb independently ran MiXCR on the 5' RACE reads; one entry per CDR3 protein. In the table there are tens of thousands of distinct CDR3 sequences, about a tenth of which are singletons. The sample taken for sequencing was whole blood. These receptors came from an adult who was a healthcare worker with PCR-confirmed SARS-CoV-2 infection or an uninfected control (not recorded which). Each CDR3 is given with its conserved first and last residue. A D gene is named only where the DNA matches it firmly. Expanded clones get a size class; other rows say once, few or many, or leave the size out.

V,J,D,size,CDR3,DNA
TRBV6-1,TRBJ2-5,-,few,CASSEDSLRETQYF,TGTGCCAGCAGTGAAGATAGTCTGCGAGAGACCCAGTACTTC
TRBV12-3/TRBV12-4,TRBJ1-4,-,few,CASSSAAEKLFF,TGTGCCAGCAGTTCCGCCGCCGAAAAACTGTTTTTT
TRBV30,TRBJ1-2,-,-,CAWRALEGSYGYTF,TGTGCCTGGAGGGCCCTTGAGGGTAGCTATGGCTACACCTTC
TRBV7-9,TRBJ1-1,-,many,CASSQTPNTEAFF,TGTGCCAGCAGCCAGACTCCTAACACTGAAGCTTTCTTT
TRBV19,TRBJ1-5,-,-,CASRSRDYRVLPQPQHF,TGTGCCAGTAGATCCCGGGACTATAGGGTCCTCCCCCAGCCCCAGCATTTT
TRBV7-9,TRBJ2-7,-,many,CASSLLGLGPGGEQYF,TGTGCCAGCAGCTTACTGGGGTTAGGTCCAGGTGGGGAGCAGTACTTC
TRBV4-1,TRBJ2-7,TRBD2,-,CASSPTSGFTYEQYF,TGCGCCAGCAGCCCGACTAGCGGATTCACCTACGAGCAGTACTTC
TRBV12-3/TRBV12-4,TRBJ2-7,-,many,CASSPGTRRGQYF,TGTGCCAGCAGCCCCGGGACCCGCCGCGGGCAGTACTTC
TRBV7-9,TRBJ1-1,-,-,CASSLGRYTEAFF,TGTGCCAGCAGCTTAGGCCGGTACACTGAAGCTTTCTTT
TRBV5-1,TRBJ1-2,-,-,CASSLVGREGAYGYTF,TGCGCCAGCAGCTTGGTGGGCAGGGAAGGTGCCTATGGCTACACCTTC
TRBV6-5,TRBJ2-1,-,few,CASRKAGLYNEQFF,TGTGCCAGCAGGAAAGCGGGCTTGTACAATGAGCAGTTCTTC
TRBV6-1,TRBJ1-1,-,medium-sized,CASGRGMGNTEAFF,TGTGCCAGCGGCAGGGGAATGGGAAACACTGAAGCTTTCTTT
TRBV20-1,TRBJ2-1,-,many,CSGRGRGEQFF,TGCAGTGGTCGCGGTCGGGGTGAGCAGTTCTTC
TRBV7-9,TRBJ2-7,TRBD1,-,CASSSSGTALYEQYF,TGTGCCAGCAGCTCCTCCGGGACAGCTCTATACGAGCAGTACTTC
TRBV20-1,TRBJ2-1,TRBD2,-,CSARGGTSMNEQFF,TGCAGTGCTAGAGGCGGGACTAGCATGAATGAGCAGTTCTTC
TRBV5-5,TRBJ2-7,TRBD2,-,CASSRWGSGSHEQYF,TGTGCCAGCAGCCGCTGGGGTAGCGGGAGCCACGAGCAGTACTTC
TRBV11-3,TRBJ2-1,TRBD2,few,CASSITGTSGYNEQFF,TGTGCCAGCAGCATAACCGGGACTAGCGGATACAATGAGCAGTTCTTC
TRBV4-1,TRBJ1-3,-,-,CASSHRLVRDKSTGNTIYF,TGCGCCAGCAGCCACCGCTTGGTCAGGGACAAATCGACTGGAAACACCATATATTTT
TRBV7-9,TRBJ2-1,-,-,CASSPPIRLSSYNEQFF,TGTGCCAGCAGCCCCCCTATTCGGTTGAGCTCCTACAATGAGCAGTTCTTC
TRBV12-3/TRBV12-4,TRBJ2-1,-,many,CASSLARSYNEQFF,TGTGCCAGCAGCCTTGCAAGGTCCTACAATGAGCAGTTCTTC
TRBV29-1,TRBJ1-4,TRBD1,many,CSVPGTGREKLFF,TGCAGCGTGCCCGGGACAGGGAGAGAAAAACTGTTTTTT
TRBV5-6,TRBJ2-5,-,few,CASSPTNQETQYF,TGTGCCAGCAGCCCGACGAACCAAGAGACCCAGTACTTC
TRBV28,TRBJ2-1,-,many,CASSLFRGNEQFF,TGTGCCAGCAGTTTATTTCGGGGGAATGAGCAGTTCTTC
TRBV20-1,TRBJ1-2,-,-,CKPDSVGQTDYGYTF,TGCAAGCCAGATAGCGTGGGACAAACGGACTATGGCTACACCTTC
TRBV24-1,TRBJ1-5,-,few,CATGGDGQPQHF,TGTGCCACCGGCGGCGACGGTCAGCCCCAGCATTTT
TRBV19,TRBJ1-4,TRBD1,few,CASRDRAANEKLFF,TGTGCCAGCCGGGACAGGGCCGCTAATGAAAAACTGTTTTTT
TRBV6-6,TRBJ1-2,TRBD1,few,CASILPGQDPHYGYTF,TGTGCCAGCATTCTACCGGGACAGGACCCGCACTATGGCTACACCTTC
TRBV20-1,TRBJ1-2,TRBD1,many,CSASQQGANYGYTF,TGCAGTGCTTCTCAACAGGGGGCGAACTATGGCTACACCTTC
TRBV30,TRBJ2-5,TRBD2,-,CAWNLAGGRETQYF,TGTGCCTGGAATCTAGCGGGAGGGCGGGAGACCCAGTACTTC
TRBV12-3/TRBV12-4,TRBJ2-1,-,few,CASSLRLLNEQFF,TGTGCCAGCAGTTTACGTCTCCTCAATGAGCAGTTCTTC
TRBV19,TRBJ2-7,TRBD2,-,CASSKRGNPTYEQYF,TGTGCCAGTAGTAAGCGGGGGAACCCAACCTACGAGCAGTACTTC
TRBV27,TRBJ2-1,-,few,CASSLYADYNEQFF,TGTGCCAGCAGTTTATATGCGGACTACAATGAGCAGTTCTTC
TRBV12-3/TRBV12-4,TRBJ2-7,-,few,CASSLARGYSSYEQYF,TGTGCCAGCAGTTTAGCGCGGGGCTATAGCTCCTACGAGCAGTACTTC
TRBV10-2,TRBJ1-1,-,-,CASSEGSTEAFF,TGCGCCAGCAGTGAAGGGTCTACTGAAGCTTTCTTT
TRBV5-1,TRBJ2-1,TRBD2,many,CASSTGLAGADEQFF,TGCGCCAGCAGCACTGGACTAGCGGGAGCTGATGAGCAGTTCTTC
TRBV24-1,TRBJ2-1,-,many,CATSDLKRRSSYNEQFF,TGTGCCACCAGTGATTTGAAGCGGAGAAGCTCCTACAATGAGCAGTTCTTC
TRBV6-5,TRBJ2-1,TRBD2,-,CASSYSMVAGGNSYNEQFF,TGTGCCAGCAGTTACTCGATGGTAGCGGGAGGGAACTCCTACAATGAGCAGTTCTTC
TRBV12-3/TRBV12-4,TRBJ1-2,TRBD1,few,CASSLEGQAAGGYTF,TGTGCCAGCAGTTTAGAGGGACAGGCCGCGGGAGGCTACACCTTC
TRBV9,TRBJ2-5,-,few,CASSPTFGPQETQYF,TGTGCCAGCAGCCCTACCTTTGGGCCTCAAGAGACCCAGTACTTC
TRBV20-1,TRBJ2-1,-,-,CSARFGASYNEQFF,TGCAGTGCTAGATTTGGGGCCTCCTACAATGAGCAGTTCTTC
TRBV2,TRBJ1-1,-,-,CASSEAIGGVGTEAFF,TGTGCCAGCAGTGAAGCAATAGGGGGGGTTGGCACTGAAGCTTTCTTT
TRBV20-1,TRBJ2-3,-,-,CSAPGLGSATDTQYF,TGCAGTGCGCCGGGGTTGGGATCCGCCACAGATACGCAGTATTTT
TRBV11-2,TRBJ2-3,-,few,CASSFRVGDTQYF,TGTGCCAGCAGCTTCAGGGTGGGAGATACGCAGTATTTT
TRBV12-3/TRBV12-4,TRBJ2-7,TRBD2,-,CASTPSTSGRNEQYF,TGTGCCAGCACCCCGTCGACTAGCGGAAGGAACGAGCAGTACTTC
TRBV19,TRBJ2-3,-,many,CASSIKTGTALSDTQYF,TGTGCCAGTAGTATAAAGACCGGGACTGCGCTCAGTGATACGCAGTATTTT
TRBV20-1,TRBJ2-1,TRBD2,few,CSARLVGGSEQFF,TGCAGTGCTAGGCTCGTAGGCGGGAGCGAGCAGTTCTTC
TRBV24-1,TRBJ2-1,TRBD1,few,CATSGQGVDEQFF,TGTGCCACCAGTGGGCAGGGGGTGGATGAGCAGTTCTTC
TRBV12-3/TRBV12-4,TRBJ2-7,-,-,CASSRDQSSEQYF,TGTGCCAGCAGCCGGGACCAGAGTTCCGAGCAGTACTTC
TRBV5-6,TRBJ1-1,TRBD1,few,CASTRGLGNTEAFF,TGTGCCAGCACCAGGGGGCTCGGTAACACTGAAGCTTTCTTT
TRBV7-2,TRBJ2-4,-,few,CASSLKNIQYF,TGTGCCAGCAGCTTAAAAAACATTCAGTACTTC
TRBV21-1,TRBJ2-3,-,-,CASSNWDRADTQYF,TGTGCCAGCAGCAACTGGGACAGGGCAGATACGCAGTATTTT
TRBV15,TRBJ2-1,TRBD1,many,CATSRDSTGNRGYNEQFF,TGTGCCACCAGCAGAGATTCGACCGGGAACAGGGGCTACAATGAGCAGTTCTTC
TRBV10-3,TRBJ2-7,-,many,CAISLGVAQYYEQYF,TGTGCCATCAGCTTGGGGGTGGCCCAGTACTACGAGCAGTACTTC
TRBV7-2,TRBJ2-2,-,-,CASSLKVTGELFF,TGTGCCAGCAGCTTAAAGGTCACCGGGGAGCTGTTTTTT
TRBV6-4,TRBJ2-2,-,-,CASSEGQNTGELFF,TGTGCCAGCAGTGAGGGACAGAACACCGGGGAGCTGTTTTTT